The T cell receptor beta chain described here comes from a study of long-term antiretroviral therapy in people with HIV. There are 12 residues in the CDR3. V shed 5 bases and J shed 4 bases, with 5 bases lying between them. Germline CDR1 is SGHAT and CDR2 is FQNNGV. immunoSEQ v3.0 was run at survey level. Per sample, sequencing targeted roughly 40,000-50,000 T-cell genomes. Using immunoSEQ multiplex PCR, the repertoire was profiled, and TCRdb retains in-frame clones only, with some absent. The sample lists more than 15,000 clones, around nine tenths occurring once. This TCR was sampled from a woman in her thirties with HIV. V and J are TRBV11-2 and TRBJ1-4; the D is unclear. Sequences were derived from unsorted PBMCs, sampled approximately 2.3 years before starting antiretroviral therapy. CDR3 DNA sequence: TGTGCCAGCAGCCTAAATAATGAAAAACTGTTTTTT. The encoded protein is CASSLNNEKLFF.